The present T cell receptor (beta chain) was sequenced within a study of neoadjuvant anti-PD-1 for oral cavity cancer. Overall study: Patients without progression received a fourth nivolumab dose around day 43, then surgical resection on days 50-56.

The CDR3 sequence is 15 residues long. Germline assignment: CDR1 MNHNS and CDR2 SASEGT. V was cut by 2 bases and J by 6 bases, with 13 bases left in between. General study points: Treg/Th17 ratio rose with pretreatment blood and fell with post-treatment tumor TCRbeta clonality.

Worth noting for this clone: Its antigen is unknown.

Method: immunoSEQ multiplex PCR; TCRdb's copy keeps in-frame clones and lacks some. Among fewer than 20,000 clones listed, 60% to 80% were seen once. Specimen: PBMCs, collected before nivolumab (anti-PD-1) treatment. The TCR was taken from a person between 40 and 80 years old with oral cavity squamous cell carcinoma. The chain combines TRBV6-1 with TRBJ1-4; D is perhaps TRBD1 (5 bases). This CDR3 is CASSERGRDDEKLFF. CDR3 bases: TGTGCCAGCAGTGAACGAGGGAGGGACGATGAAAAACTGTTTTTT.